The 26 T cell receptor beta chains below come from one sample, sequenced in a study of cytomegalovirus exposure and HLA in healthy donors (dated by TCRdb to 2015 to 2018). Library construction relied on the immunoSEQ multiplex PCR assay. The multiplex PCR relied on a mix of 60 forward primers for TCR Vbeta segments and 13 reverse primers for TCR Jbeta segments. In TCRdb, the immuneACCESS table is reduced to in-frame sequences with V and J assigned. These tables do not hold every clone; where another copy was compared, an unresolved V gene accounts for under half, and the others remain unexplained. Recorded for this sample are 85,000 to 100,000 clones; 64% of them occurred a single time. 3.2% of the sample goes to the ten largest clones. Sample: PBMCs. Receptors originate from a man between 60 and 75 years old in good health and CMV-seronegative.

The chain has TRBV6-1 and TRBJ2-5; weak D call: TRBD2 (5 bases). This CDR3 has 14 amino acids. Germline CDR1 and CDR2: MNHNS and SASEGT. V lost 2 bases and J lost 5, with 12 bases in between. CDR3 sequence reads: CASSEPGKKETQYF. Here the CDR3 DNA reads TGTGCCAGCAGTGAACCGGGGAAAAAGGAGACCCAGTACTTC.

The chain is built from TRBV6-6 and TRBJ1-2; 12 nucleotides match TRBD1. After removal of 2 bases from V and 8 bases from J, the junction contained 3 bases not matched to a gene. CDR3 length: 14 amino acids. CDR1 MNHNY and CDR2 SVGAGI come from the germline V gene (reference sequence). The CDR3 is CASSYRGQGAGYTF. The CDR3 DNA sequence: TGTGCCAGCAGTTACAGGGGACAGGGGGCAGGCTACACCTTC.

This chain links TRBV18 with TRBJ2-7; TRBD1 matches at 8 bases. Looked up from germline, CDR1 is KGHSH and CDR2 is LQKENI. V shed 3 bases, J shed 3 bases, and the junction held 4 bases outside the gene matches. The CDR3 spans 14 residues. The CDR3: CASSPRTGYYEQYF. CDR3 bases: TGTGCCAGCTCACCTCGGACAGGGTACTACGAGCAGTACTTC.

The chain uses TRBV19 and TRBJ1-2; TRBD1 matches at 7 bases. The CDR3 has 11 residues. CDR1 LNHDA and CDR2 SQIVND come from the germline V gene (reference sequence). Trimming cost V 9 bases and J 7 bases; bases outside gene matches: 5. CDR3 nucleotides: TGTGCCAGCCACAGGGGCGGTGGCTACACCTTC. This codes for CASHRGGGYTF. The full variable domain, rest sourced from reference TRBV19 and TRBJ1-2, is DGGITQSPKYLFRKEGQNVTLSCEQNLNHDAMYWYRQDPGQGLRLIYYSQIVNDFQKGDIAEGYSVSREKKESFPLTVTSAQKNPTAFYLCASHRGGGYTFGSGTRLTVV.

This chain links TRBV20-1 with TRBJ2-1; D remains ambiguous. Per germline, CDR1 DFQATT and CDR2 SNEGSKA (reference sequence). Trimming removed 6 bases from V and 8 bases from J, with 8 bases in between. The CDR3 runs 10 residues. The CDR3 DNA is TGCAGTGCAGCTGTCGATGAGCAGTTCTTC. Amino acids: CSAAVDEQFF.

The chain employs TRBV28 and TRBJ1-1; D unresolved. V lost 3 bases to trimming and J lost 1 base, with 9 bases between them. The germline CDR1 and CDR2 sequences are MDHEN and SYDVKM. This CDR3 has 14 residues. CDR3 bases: TGTGCCAGCAGTTTCCTCGTCGGGAACACTGAAGCTTTCTTT. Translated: CASSFLVGNTEAFF. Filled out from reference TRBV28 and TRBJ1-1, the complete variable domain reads DVKVTQSSRYLVKRTGEKVFLECVQDMDHENMFWYRQDPGLGLRLIYFSYDVKMKEKGDIPEGYSVSREKKERFSLILESASTNQTSMYLCASSFLVGNTEAFFGQGTRLTVV.

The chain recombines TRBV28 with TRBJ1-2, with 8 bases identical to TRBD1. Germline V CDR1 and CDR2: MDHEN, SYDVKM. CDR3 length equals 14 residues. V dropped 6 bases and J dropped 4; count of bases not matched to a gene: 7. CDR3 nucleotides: TGTGCCAGCAGGAGGACAGGGTCCGCCTATGGCTACACCTTC. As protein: CASRRTGSAYGYTF.

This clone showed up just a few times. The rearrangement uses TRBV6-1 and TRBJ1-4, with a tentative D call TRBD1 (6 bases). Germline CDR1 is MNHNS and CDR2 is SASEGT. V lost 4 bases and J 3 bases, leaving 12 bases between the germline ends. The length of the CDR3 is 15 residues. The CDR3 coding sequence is TGTGCCAGCAGTGCAATGACAGGATCTAATGAAAAACTGTTTTTT. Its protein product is CASSAMTGSNEKLFF.

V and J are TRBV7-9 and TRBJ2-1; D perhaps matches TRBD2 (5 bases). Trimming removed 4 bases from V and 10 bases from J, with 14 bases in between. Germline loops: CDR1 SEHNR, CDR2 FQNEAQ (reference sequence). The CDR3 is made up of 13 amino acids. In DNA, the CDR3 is TGTGCCAGCAGCTACGCACTAGTTGGCGAGCAGTTCTTC. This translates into CASSYALVGEQFF. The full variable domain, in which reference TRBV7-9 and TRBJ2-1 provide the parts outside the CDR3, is DTGVSQNPRHKITKRGQNVTFRCDPISEHNRLYWYRQTLGQGPEFLTYFQNEAQLEKSRLLSDRFSAERPKGSFSTLEIQRTEQGDSAMYLCASSYALVGEQFFGPGTRLTVL.

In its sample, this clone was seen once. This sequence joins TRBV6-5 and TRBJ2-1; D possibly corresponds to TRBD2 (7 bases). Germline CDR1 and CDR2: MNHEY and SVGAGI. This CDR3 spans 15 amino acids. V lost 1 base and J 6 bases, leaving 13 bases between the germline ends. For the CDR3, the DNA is TGTGCCAGCAGTTACTGGCGGGGGCCCACCAATGAGCAGTTCTTC. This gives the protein CASSYWRGPTNEQFF.

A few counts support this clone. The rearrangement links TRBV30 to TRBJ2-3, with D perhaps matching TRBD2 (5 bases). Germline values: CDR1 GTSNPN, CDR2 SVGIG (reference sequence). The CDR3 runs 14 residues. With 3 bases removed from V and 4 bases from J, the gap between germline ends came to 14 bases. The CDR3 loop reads CAWRVASWADTQYF. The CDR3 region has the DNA TGTGCCTGGAGGGTAGCGTCTTGGGCAGATACGCAGTATTTT.

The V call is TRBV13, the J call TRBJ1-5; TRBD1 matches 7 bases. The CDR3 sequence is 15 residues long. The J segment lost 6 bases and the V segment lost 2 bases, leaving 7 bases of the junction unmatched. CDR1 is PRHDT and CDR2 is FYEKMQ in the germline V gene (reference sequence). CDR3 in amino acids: CASSLRGGAGQPQHF. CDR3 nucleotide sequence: TGTGCCAGCAGCTTAAGAGGGGGCGCGGGTCAGCCCCAGCATTTT.

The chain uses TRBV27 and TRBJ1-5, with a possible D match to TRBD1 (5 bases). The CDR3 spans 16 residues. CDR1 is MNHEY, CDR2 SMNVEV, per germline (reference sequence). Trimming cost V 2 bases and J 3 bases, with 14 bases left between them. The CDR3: CASSLEGGVHNQPQHF. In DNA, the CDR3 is TGTGCCAGCAGTTTAGAGGGAGGGGTGCACAATCAGCCCCAGCATTTT.

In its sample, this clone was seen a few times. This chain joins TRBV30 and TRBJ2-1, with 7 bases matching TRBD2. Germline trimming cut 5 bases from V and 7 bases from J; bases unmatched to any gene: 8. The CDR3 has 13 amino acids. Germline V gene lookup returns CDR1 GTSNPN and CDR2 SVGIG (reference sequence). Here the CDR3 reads CAWDGLGGNEQFF. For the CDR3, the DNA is TGTGCCTGGGATGGACTAGGCGGGAATGAGCAGTTCTTC.

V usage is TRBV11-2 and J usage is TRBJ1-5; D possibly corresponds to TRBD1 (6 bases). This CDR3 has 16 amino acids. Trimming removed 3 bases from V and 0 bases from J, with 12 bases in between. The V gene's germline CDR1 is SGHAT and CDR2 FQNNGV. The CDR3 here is CASSFRQGYSNQPQHF. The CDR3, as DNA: TGTGCCAGCAGCTTTCGGCAGGGGTATAGCAATCAGCCCCAGCATTTT.

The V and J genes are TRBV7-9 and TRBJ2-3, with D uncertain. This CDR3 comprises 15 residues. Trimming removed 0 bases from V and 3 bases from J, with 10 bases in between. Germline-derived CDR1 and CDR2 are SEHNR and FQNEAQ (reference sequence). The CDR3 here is CASSLALGITDTQYF. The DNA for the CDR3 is TGTGCCAGCAGCTTAGCGCTAGGTATAACAGATACGCAGTATTTT.

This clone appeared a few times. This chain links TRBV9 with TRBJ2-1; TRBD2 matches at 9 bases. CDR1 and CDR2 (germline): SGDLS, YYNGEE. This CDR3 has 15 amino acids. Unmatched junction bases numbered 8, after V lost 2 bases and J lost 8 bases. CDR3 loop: CASSVMGTSKDEQFF. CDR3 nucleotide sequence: TGTGCCAGCAGCGTTATGGGGACTAGCAAAGATGAGCAGTTCTTC.

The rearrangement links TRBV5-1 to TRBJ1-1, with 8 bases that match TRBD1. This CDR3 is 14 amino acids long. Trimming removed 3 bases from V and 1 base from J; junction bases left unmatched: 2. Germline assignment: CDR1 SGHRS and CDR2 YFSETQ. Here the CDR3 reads CASSSGGWNTEAFF. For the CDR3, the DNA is TGCGCCAGCAGCTCAGGGGGCTGGAACACTGAAGCTTTCTTT. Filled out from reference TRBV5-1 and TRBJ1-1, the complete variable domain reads KAGVTQTPRYLIKTRGQQVTLSCSPISGHRSVSWYQQTPGQGLQFLFEYFSETQRNKGNFPGRFSGRQFSNSRSEMNVSTLELGDSALYLCASSSGGWNTEAFFGQGTRLTVV.

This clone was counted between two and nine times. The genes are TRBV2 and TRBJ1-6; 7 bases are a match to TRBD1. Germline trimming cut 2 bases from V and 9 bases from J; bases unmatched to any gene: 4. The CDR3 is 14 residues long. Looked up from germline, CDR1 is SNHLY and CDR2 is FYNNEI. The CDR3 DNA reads TGTGCCAGCAGTGAAATGCCAGGGGGTTCACCCCTCCACTTT. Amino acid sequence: CASSEMPGGSPLHF. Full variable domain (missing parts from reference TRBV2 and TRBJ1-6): EPEVTQTPSHQVTQMGQEVILRCVPISNHLYFYWYRQILGQKVEFLVSFYNNEISEKSEIFDDQFSVERPDGSNFTLKIRSTKLEDSAMYFCASSEMPGGSPLHFGNGTRLTVT.

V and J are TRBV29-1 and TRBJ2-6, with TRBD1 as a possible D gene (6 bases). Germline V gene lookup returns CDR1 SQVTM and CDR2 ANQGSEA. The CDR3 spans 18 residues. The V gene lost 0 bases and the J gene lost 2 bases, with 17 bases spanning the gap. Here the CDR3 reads CSVEDRGHLLPGANVLTF. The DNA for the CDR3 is TGCAGCGTTGAAGATCGGGGACACTTGCTTCCTGGGGCCAACGTCCTGACTTTC. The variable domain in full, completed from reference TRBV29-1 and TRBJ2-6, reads SAVISQKPSRDICQRGTSLTIQCQVDSQVTMMFWYRQQPGQSLTLIATANQGSEATYESGFVIDKFPISRPNLTFSTLTVSNMSPEDSSIYLCSVEDRGHLLPGANVLTFGAGSRLTVL.

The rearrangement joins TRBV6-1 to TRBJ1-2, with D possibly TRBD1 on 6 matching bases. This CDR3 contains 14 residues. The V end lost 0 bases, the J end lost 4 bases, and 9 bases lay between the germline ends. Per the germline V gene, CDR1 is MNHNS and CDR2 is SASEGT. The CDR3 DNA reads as TGTGCCAGCAGTGAAGCTGGGGGCCCCTATGGCTACACCTTC. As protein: CASSEAGGPYGYTF.

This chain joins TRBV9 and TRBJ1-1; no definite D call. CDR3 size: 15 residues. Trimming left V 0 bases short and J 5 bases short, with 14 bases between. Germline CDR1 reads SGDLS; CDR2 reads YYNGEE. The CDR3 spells CASSVGEGPGTEAFF. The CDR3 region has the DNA TGTGCCAGCAGCGTAGGGGAAGGACCGGGGACTGAAGCTTTCTTT.

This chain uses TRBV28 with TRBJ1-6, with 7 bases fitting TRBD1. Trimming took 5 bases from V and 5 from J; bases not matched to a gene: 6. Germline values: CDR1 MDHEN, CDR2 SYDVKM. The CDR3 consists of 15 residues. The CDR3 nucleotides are TGTGCCAGCAGTGCTACCGGGACAGATAATTCACCCCTCCACTTT. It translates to CASSATGTDNSPLHF.

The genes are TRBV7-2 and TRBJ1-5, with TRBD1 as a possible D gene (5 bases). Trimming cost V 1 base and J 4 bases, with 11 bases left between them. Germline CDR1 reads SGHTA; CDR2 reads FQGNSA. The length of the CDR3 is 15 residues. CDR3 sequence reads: CASSLGGRTNQPQHF. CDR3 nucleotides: TGTGCCAGCAGCTTAGGTGGCAGGACAAATCAGCCCCAGCATTTT.

CDR3 protein: CASSQGQGVSGELFF. CDR3 sequence (DNA): TGCGCCAGCAGCCAAGGACAGGGGGTCTCCGGGGAGCTGTTTTTT. The gene calls are TRBV4-1 and TRBJ2-2, with 9 bases aligning to TRBD1. The CDR3 is 15 amino acids. Germline V gives CDR1 MGHRA, CDR2 YSYEKL. With V trimmed by 1 base and J by 6 bases, 3 bases remained unmatched.

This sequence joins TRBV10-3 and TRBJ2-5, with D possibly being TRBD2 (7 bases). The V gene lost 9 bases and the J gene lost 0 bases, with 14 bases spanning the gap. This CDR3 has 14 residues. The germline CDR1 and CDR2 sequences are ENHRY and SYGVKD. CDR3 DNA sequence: TGTGCCATTTCAGGGGAGGGGTACCAAGAGACCCAGTACTTC. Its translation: CAISGEGYQETQYF.